Sequencing of this T cell receptor (beta chain) was carried out in a study of Graves' ophthalmopathy and Graves' hyperthyroidism. Study overall: Peripheral blood (taken before any treatment) was collected at initial diagnosis. Overall study findings and caveats: Blood shared most expanded thyroid clonotypes above 0.001 frequency.

Diagnoses were established from clinical symptoms, serum thyroxine, TRAb, thyroid ultrasound and orbital computed tomography. Investigators amplified TCR beta CDR3 regions from RNA transcripts. HTBI-primed RT-PCR formed the first round, and a multiplex PCR formed the second. TCRdb processed the multiplex PCR reads anew with MiXCR; each CDR3 protein has one entry. The repertoire holds about 480,000 distinct CDR3 sequences, approximately 15% seen once, with roughly 10% in the top ten. V shed 4 bases and J shed 3 bases, with 6 bases lying between them. The CDR3 covers 13 residues. The V gene's germline CDR1 is SNHLY and CDR2 FYNNEI. The sample holds many counts of this clonotype. The antigen is unknown.

The chain links TRBV2 to TRBJ2-2; D is undetermined. Material: blood. The TCR sequence derives from a woman in her twenties or thirties with Graves' ophthalmopathy. The CDR3 coding sequence is TGTGCCAGCAGTGTGTCCTACACCGGGGAGCTGTTTTTT. The encoded protein is CASSVSYTGELFF.